This T cell receptor beta chain was retrieved from a study of blood T cells in healthy people across ages (dated by TCRdb to 2015 to 2017). For the wider study: Template switching captured roughly one uniquely barcoded TCR beta cDNA molecule per two T cells in model experiments. Using deep sequencing normalized with unique cDNA molecular identifiers, the study measured how TCR beta repertoire diversity changes with age. Donors were grouped into four age groups: young (average roughly 15 years), middle-aged (39), aged (around 66) and long-lived (just over 80). To avoid experimental bias, donors of different ages were randomly spread across the sequencing lanes. The study analyzed two additional independent replicas of 1 million unique cDNA reads from the same blood draw for two donors, one aged 18 to 30 and one aged 80 or older.

Preparation of the library involved 5' RACE. TCRdb shows the sequencer as Illumina HiSeq 2500. A second roughly 7 to 11 cycle PCR used a sample-barcoded 5' primer and a J-beta primer mix. A template-switch 5' adaptor carrying 12 random nucleotides introduced a unique molecular identifier onto each TCR beta cDNA molecule. At least 3 million CDR3-containing paired-end reads were obtained from each sample. First-strand cDNA synthesis was performed from all RNA using the Mint cDNA synthesis kit, with priming by a TRBC-specific oligonucleotide. Following uracil-DNA glycosylase treatment, all cDNA underwent a first 18-cycle PCR with the universal primers M1SS and BC2_uni_R. In the source study's methods: For normalization, 1 million high-quality reads, each with a distinct molecular identifier, were randomly selected from each sample. Reads sharing molecular identifiers were discarded rather than binned into consensus sequences. CDR3 identification, clonotype clustering and error correction used MiTCR with a Q25 quality threshold and the strictest error-elimination algorithm. A nonparametric unseen species model with Euler transformation was used to estimate lower-bound total TCR beta diversity. Using fastp trimming at Q25 and MiXCR clonotype assembly, TCRdb reanalyzed the public sequencing data and kept in-frame beta chains. Identical CDR3 protein sequences are pooled into one entry, listed with their most common genes and DNA. The V and J calls come from TCRdb's annotation, not from the publication. For this sample there are 1.5 million or so distinct CDR3 sequences; 42% appear just once. The top ten hold 6.5% to 10% of the sample.

Sequences MNHEY (CDR1) and SMNVEV (CDR2) are obtained from the germline V gene (reference sequence). The CDR3 runs 15 amino acids, cysteine and phenylalanine included. This entry keeps only the CDR3 DNA: 45 bases, framed from base 1. V is pruned by 3 bases and J by 4 bases, leaving 5 bases of the junction without a gene match. Systemically healthy Caucasian individuals from Russia, 39 in total and aged roughly 6 to 100 years, were included as donors. Each donor gave 8 to 10 milliliters of peripheral blood, drawn into EDTA-treated Vacutainer tubes. PBMCs were isolated by Ficoll-Paque density-gradient centrifugation, with at least 7 million obtained per sample. Total RNA was extracted from PBMCs with Trizol reagent, with at least 6 micrograms obtained per sample. The percentages of naive CD45RAhigh/CD27high T cells were determined by flow cytometry on a PBMC aliquot from every donor. This clonotype showed up just a few times. Its antigen is not yet known. Base qualities are not at hand, and no much larger clone is one base apart.

The full study reports these points: Observed TCR beta diversity per million T cells fell roughly linearly with age, and a significant reduction was already apparent by age roughly 41. The long-lived group showed more naive CD4+ T cells, fewer expanded clones and increased TCR diversity than the aged group, suggesting age selection. The CMV infection status of donors was not known, potentially confounding age-related changes in expanded clonotypes. Estimates of total diversity based on one million sequenced T cells were considered lower bounds and underestimates. The percentage of naive T cells measured by flow cytometry correlated strongly with observed TCR beta diversity. Since profiling was done on bulk unsorted PBMCs, naive and antigen-experienced compartments could not be conclusively compared.

The chain employs TRBV27 and TRBJ2-3, with TRBD1 matching 9 junction bases. The sequencing sample was made of blood. The TCR was taken from a young woman in good health. The CDR3 region has the sequence CASSFGTGLADTQYF. The DNA sequence is as follows: TGTGCCAGCAGTTTTGGGACAGGGCTCGCAGATACGCAGTATTTT.